This passage covers 25 T cell receptor beta chains from one sample sequenced in a study of beta chain features in type 1 diabetes. Sequencing targeted expressed TCRB transcripts, as all isolated RNA had been reverse transcribed. Only in-frame clones appear in the TCRdb table, and some are missing; sequencing was by immunoSEQ multiplex PCR. Among about 410,000 clones listed, approximately 14% were seen once. The source material was naive CD4+ T cells from blood. The receptors were sampled from a young man in good health.

This clone was found a few times. The chain uses TRBV5-1 and TRBJ2-7, with TRBD1 identical over 8 bases. Germline lookup yields CDR1 SGHRS and CDR2 YFSETQ. This CDR3 region has 14 residues. V lost 6 bases to trimming and J lost 3 bases; unmatched junction nucleotides: 8. The CDR3 reads CASTYGQGSYEQYF. The CDR3 DNA follows: TGCGCCAGCACCTATGGACAGGGCAGCTACGAGCAGTACTTC.

This chain links TRBV14 with TRBJ2-1, with 8 bases that match TRBD1. Unmatched junction bases numbered 4, after V lost 6 bases and J lost 6 bases. The germline V gene encodes CDR1 SGHDN and CDR2 FVKESK. There are 13 residues in the CDR3. CDR3 nucleotides: TGTGCCAGCAGGCAACAGGGGGTCAATGAGCAGTTCTTC. This translates into CASRQQGVNEQFF.

The chain carries TRBV14 and TRBJ2-1; D call uncertain. Trimming shortened V by 0 bases and J by 3 bases, and 12 bases separated the two germline ends. This CDR3 has 16 residues. Germline loops: CDR1 SGHDN, CDR2 FVKESK. The CDR3 DNA reads TGTGCCAGCAGCCAAGAAGGTAGAGGTTTCTACAATGAGCAGTTCTTC. Translating it yields CASSQEGRGFYNEQFF.

This clone showed up just a few times. This chain uses TRBV5-1 with TRBJ2-4; D remains ambiguous. The V end lost 1 base, the J end lost 0 bases, and 5 bases lay between the germline ends. CDR3 size: 14 residues. CDR1 and CDR2 from the germline V gene are SGHRS and YFSETQ. In nucleotides, the CDR3 is TGCGCCAGCAGCTTGACGGGAGCCAAAAACATTCAGTACTTC. Its protein product is CASSLTGAKNIQYF.

The rearrangement uses TRBV6-5 and TRBJ2-4; D is possibly TRBD2 (6 bases). The CDR3 contains 15 residues. The germline V gene has CDR1 MNHEY and CDR2 SVGAGI. The V gene lost 0 bases and the J gene lost 6 bases, with 12 bases spanning the gap. The CDR3 bases are TGTGCCAGCAGTTACTCTCGGTGGGGACTAAACATTCAGTACTTC. The encoded protein is CASSYSRWGLNIQYF.

V and J are TRBV2 and TRBJ1-1; TRBD1 matches 8 bases. Germline CDR1 and CDR2: SNHLY and FYNNEI. The CDR3 extends over 15 amino acids. With V trimmed by 6 bases and J by 1 base, 7 bases remained unmatched. The CDR3: CASSAGQGPNTEAFF. CDR3 coding DNA: TGTGCCAGCAGCGCCGGACAGGGCCCGAACACTGAAGCTTTCTTT.

This clone showed up just a few times. The rearrangement links TRBV7-9 to TRBJ2-3, with TRBD2 matching 13 bases. V lost 8 bases, J lost 6 bases, and 8 bases stayed unmatched. Germline V gene sequence: CDR1 SEHNR, CDR2 FQNEAQ (reference sequence). The CDR3 covers 15 residues. The CDR3 loop is CASRILAGGPDTQYF. DNA of the CDR3: TGTGCCAGCCGCATACTAGCGGGGGGGCCCGATACGCAGTATTTT.

The rearrangement links TRBV18 to TRBJ2-7; TRBD1 is a possible D gene (5 bases). V dropped 3 bases and J dropped 5 bases, with 5 bases sitting between them. The CDR3 length is 11 residues. Germline CDR1 KGHSH, CDR2 LQKENI. In DNA form, the CDR3 reads TGTGCCAGCTCACCGGGGCACGAGCAGTACGTC. Translated: CASSPGHEQYV.

The chain uses TRBV25-1 and TRBJ2-6; D is undetermined. The CDR3 has 16 residues. The germline V and J ends were trimmed by 6 bases and 0 bases, with 12 bases remaining between them. Germline loops: CDR1 MGHDK, CDR2 SYGVNS. The CDR3 loop reads CASRAVSTSGANVLTF. The DNA for the CDR3 is TGTGCCAGCAGGGCAGTGTCCACCTCTGGGGCCAACGTCCTGACTTTC.

The genes are TRBV10-3 and TRBJ1-1, with a weak D call TRBD1 (5 bases). CDR1 is ENHRY and CDR2 is SYGVKD in the germline V gene. The V gene lost 10 bases and the J gene lost 2 bases, with 11 bases spanning the gap. The CDR3 runs to 12 residues. CDR3 DNA: TGTGCCACCGGGGACGGAAACACTGAAGCTTTCTTT. Its protein is CATGDGNTEAFF.

This clone was observed at least ten times. J is TRBJ1-2 and V is TRBV23-1; D may be TRBD1 (5 bases). TRBV23-1 is an open reading frame, and its role is uncertain. This CDR3 is built from 14 residues. The V end was cut by 0 bases, the J end by 4 bases, with 9 bases between. CDR3 DNA sequence: TGCGCCAGCAGTCAATCGCAGGGAAGCTATGGCTACACCTTC. This sequence encodes CASSQSQGSYGYTF.

This rearrangement joins TRBV4-1 to TRBJ2-7; D not certain. Looked up from germline, CDR1 is MGHRA and CDR2 is YSYEKL. CDR3 size: 15 residues. V was trimmed by 0 bases and J by 3 bases, leaving 12 bases between them. CDR3 bases: TGCGCCAGCAGCCAAGATCGTGCACCGGTCTACGAGCAGTACGTC. As protein: CASSQDRAPVYEQYV.

This clone was recorded a few times. V gene TRBV7-2 combines with J gene TRBJ2-3; D gene ambiguous. The CDR3 extends over 11 amino acids. The V end lost 5 bases, the J end lost 7 bases, and 7 bases lay between the germline ends. The germline gives CDR1 SGHTA, CDR2 FQGNSA. CDR3 residues: CASSPSYTQYF. For the CDR3, the DNA is TGTGCCAGCAGCCCGAGCTATACGCAGTATTTT.

J is TRBJ1-2 and V is TRBV25-1; D gene ambiguous. The CDR3 is made up of 14 amino acids. Trimming left V 6 bases short and J 1 base short, with 12 bases between. Per germline, CDR1 MGHDK and CDR2 SYGVNS. CDR3 sequence (DNA): TGTGCCAGCAGGCCTGACGGTCGTAACTATGGCTACACCTTC. Protein: CASRPDGRNYGYTF.

This clone was found a few times. DNA for the CDR3: TGTGCCAGCAGCCATGACATCGGGATCTCTGGAAACACCATATATTTT. Protein: CASSHDIGISGNTIYF. The chain couples TRBV4-2 to TRBJ1-3; D gene ambiguous. Trimming shortened V by 3 bases and J by 0 bases, and 12 bases separated the two germline ends. The germline V gene has CDR1 LGHNA and CDR2 YNFKEQ. The CDR3 contains 16 residues.

The V gene is TRBV6-6, the J gene TRBJ1-1; tentative D call: TRBD1 (5 bases). In germline, CDR1 is MNHNY, CDR2 SVGAGI (reference sequence). The CDR3 runs 15 residues. The V and J ends lost 7 bases and 0 bases respectively, with 15 bases between them. The CDR3 DNA reads TGTGCCAGCAAAGAACAGGTGATGGTGAACACTGAAGCTTTCTTT. Translating gives CASKEQVMVNTEAFF.

The rearrangement uses TRBV5-1 and TRBJ2-1; D uncertain. CDR1 is SGHRS, CDR2 YFSETQ, per germline. The ends were cut back, 0 bases at V and 0 bases at J, with 16 bases in the middle. This CDR3 spans 18 amino acids. The chain's CDR3 is CASSLDSVPARSYNEQFF. CDR3 nucleotide sequence: TGCGCCAGCAGCTTGGATTCCGTCCCAGCCCGCTCCTACAATGAGCAGTTCTTC.

This clone has only a few counts. The genes are TRBV25-1 and TRBJ1-4; 7 bases map to TRBD1. Unmatched junction bases numbered 3, after V lost 6 bases and J lost 2 bases. This CDR3 contains 14 residues. Germline CDR1 is MGHDK and CDR2 is SYGVNS. The CDR3 DNA sequence: TGTGCCAGCAGGGAGGACAGGACTAATGAAAAACTGTTTTTT. Protein sequence: CASREDRTNEKLFF.

V gene TRBV9 combines with J gene TRBJ2-3; no definite D call. Germline lookup yields CDR1 SGDLS and CDR2 YYNGEE. With 5 bases removed from V and 4 bases from J, the gap between germline ends came to 14 bases. CDR3 length: 14 amino acids. The CDR3 sequence is CASSLDHGADTQYF. The CDR3 nucleotides read TGTGCCAGCAGTCTTGACCATGGGGCAGATACGCAGTATTTT.

The chain joins TRBV4-1 to TRBJ2-3, with TRBD2 matching over 9 bases. Germline V CDR1 and CDR2: MGHRA, YSYEKL. V was pared by 0 bases and J by 4 bases, with 5 bases of the junction left unmatched. The length of the CDR3 is 16 residues. The CDR3 loop reads CASSQEAAGGADTQYF. In DNA form, the CDR3 reads TGCGCCAGCAGCCAAGAGGCAGCGGGAGGAGCAGATACGCAGTATTTT.

There are a few counts of this clone. The rearrangement uses TRBV9 and TRBJ2-7; 12 bases fit TRBD1. J was trimmed by 7 bases and V by 4 bases; bases with no gene match: 9. Germline-derived CDR1 and CDR2 are SGDLS and YYNGEE. The CDR3 runs to 15 residues. DNA for the CDR3: TGTGCCAGCAGCCCCCGGGACAGGGGGCGCGGGGAGCAGTACTTC. This gives the protein CASSPRDRGRGEQYF. The full variable domain, with the rest looked up from reference TRBV9 and TRBJ2-7, is DSGVTQTPKHLITATGQRVTLRCSPRSGDLSVYWYQQSLDQGLQFLIQYYNGEERAKGNILERFSAQQFPDLHSELNLSSLELGDSALYFCASSPRDRGRGEQYFGPGTRLTVT.

This clone was detected a few times. This chain links TRBV5-1 with TRBJ2-1; perhaps TRBD1 as D (6 bases). CDR3 size: 15 residues. Trimming pared 4 bases from V and 0 bases from J, leaving 11 bases between. Germline CDR1 SGHRS, CDR2 YFSETQ. The CDR3 region has the DNA TGCGCCAGCAGCCTACAGGGAAGCTCCTACAATGAGCAGTTCTTC. Amino acid sequence: CASSLQGSSYNEQFF. Supplemented by reference TRBV5-1 and TRBJ2-1, the full variable domain reads KAGVTQTPRYLIKTRGQQVTLSCSPISGHRSVSWYQQTPGQGLQFLFEYFSETQRNKGNFPGRFSGRQFSNSRSEMNVSTLELGDSALYLCASSLQGSSYNEQFFGPGTRLTVL.

This chain connects TRBV11-2 to TRBJ1-3; perhaps TRBD1 as D (6 bases). The CDR3 is made up of 14 amino acids. Germline CDR1 and CDR2: SGHAT and FQNNGV. With 5 bases removed from V and 0 bases from J, the gap between germline ends came to 8 bases. The CDR3 sequence: CASSTGLSGNTIYF. The CDR3 region has the DNA TGTGCCAGCAGCACAGGGCTCTCTGGAAACACCATATATTTT.

This chain uses TRBV4-1 with TRBJ2-3, with 8 bases that match TRBD1. Germline V gene data show CDR1 as MGHRA and CDR2 as YSYEKL. The junction had 5 bases not matched to a gene; V was cut back by 2 bases and J by 4 bases. The CDR3 consists of 15 residues. The CDR3 DNA sequence: TGCGCCAGCAGCCAACCGACAGGGGACTCAGATACGCAGTATTTT. This sequence encodes CASSQPTGDSDTQYF.

Concerning this clone: The identical CDR3 is also encoded by other nucleotide sequences in the sample. The chain joins TRBV20-1 to TRBJ2-7; D not certain. The V end lost 0 bases, the J end lost 4 bases, and 4 bases lay between the germline ends. Germline values: CDR1 DFQATT, CDR2 SNEGSKA (reference sequence). The length of the CDR3 is 11 residues. Here the CDR3 reads CSARDAYEQYF. For the CDR3, the DNA is TGCAGTGCTAGAGATGCGTACGAGCAGTACTTC.